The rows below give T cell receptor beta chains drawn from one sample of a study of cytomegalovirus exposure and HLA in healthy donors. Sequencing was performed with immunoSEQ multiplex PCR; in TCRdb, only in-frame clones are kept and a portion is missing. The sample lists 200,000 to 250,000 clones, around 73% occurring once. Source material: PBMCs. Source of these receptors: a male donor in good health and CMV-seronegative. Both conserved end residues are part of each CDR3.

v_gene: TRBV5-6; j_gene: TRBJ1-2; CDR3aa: CASSLDRGLGMALYGYTF
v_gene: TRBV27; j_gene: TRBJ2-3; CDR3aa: CASSFLAGVTDTQYF
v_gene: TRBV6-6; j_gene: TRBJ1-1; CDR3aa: CASSYSSSNTEAFF
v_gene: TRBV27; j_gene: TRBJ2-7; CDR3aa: CASSSQVHYEQYF
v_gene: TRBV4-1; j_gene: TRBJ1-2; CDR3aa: CASRGPNYGYTF
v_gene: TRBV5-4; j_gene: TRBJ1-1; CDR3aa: CASSFGLKRGTEAFF
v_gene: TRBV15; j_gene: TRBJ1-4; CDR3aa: CATSRARDEKLFF
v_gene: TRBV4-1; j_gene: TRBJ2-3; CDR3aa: CASSQGETSGSSDTQYF
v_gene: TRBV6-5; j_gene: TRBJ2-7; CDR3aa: CASSYGATYEQYF
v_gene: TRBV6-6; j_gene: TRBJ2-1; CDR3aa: CASRSSGKDNEQFF
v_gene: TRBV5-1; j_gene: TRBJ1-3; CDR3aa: CASSSETGVGGNTIYF
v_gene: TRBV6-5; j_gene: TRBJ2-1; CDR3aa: CASSYSRGREQFF
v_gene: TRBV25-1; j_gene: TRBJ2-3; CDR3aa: CASSEGTSGITDTQYF
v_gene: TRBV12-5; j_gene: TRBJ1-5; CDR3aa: CASVGPGQGNQPQHF
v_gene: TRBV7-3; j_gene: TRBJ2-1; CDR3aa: CASSPRTGAGSEQFF
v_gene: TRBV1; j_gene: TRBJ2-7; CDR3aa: CTSSHVRNLYEQYF
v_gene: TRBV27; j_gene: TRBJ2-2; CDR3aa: CASSFRREVIGELFF
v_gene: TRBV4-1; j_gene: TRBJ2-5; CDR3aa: CASSQDLASTLQETQYF
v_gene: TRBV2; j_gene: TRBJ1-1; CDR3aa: CASLERYPIEAFF
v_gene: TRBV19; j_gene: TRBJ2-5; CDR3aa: CASRTTGEETQYF
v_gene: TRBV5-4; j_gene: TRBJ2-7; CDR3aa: CASNYRGEQYF
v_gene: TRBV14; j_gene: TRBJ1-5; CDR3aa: CASSPDSLNQPQHF
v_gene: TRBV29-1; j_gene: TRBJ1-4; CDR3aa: CSVLGHEGTEKLFF
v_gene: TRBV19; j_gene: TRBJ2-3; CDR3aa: CASSTDRGYTQYF
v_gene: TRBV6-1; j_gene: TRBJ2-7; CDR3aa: CASSGGTGSGYEQYF
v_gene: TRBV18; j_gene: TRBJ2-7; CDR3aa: CASSPGTALEQYF
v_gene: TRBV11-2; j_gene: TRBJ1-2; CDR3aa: CASSQRGQQAYGYTF
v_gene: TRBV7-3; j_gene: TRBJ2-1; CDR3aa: CASSLLAHNEQFF
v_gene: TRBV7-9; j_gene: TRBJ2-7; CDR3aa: CASSLVPLGQGYEQYF
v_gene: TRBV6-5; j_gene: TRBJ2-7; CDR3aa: CASSYGGWGDEQYF
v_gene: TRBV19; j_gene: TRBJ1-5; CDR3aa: CASSTLQGVVNNQPQHF
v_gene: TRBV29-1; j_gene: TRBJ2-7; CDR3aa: CSVVGNRGSYEQYF
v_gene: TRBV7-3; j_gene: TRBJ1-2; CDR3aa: CASSSTGNYGYTF
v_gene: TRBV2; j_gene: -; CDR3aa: CASSEEGRTYYEQYF
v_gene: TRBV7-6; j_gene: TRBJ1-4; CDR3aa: CASSSDRFNEKLFF
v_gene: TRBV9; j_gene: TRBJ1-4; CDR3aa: CASSVAGTGNEKLFF
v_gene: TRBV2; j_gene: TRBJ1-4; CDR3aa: CASSARREVTNEKLFF
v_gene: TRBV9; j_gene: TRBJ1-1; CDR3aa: CASSPRQGGNTEAFF
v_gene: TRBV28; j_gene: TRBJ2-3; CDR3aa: CASSPNTDTQYF
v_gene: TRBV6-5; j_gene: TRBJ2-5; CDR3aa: CATTRGREQYF
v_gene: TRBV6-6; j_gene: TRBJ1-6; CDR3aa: CASKDTGLSYNSPLHF
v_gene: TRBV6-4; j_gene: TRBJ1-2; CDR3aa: CASSEQTGGGGYTF
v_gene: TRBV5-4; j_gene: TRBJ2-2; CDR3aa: CASSIRNTGELFF
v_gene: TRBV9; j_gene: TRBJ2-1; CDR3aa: CASSAGLGYNEQFF
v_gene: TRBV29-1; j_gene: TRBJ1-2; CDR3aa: CSVGGQADGYTF
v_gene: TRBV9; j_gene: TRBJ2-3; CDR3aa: CASSVAPGHRGDTQYF
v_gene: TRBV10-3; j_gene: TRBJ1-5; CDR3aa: CATNRVSNQPQHF
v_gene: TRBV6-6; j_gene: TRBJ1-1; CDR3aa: CASVRGVGTEAFF
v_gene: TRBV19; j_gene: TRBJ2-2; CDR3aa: CASRPDRGGRTGELFF
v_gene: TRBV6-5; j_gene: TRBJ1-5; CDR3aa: CASSYDRGQDQPQHF
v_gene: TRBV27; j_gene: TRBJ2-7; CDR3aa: CASRAGTGGYEQYF
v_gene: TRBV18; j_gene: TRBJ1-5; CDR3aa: CASSPKSRGAAQPQHF
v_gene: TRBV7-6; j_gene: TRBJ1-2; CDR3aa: CASSATGYGYTF
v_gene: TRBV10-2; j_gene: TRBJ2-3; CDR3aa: CASGWADTQYF
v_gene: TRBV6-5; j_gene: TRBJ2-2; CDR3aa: CASRTGVRELFF